These 26 T cell receptor beta chains were sequenced from one sample in a study of cytomegalovirus exposure and HLA in healthy donors. The study ran its PCR with 60 Vbeta and 13 Jbeta primers. Generated by immunoSEQ multiplex PCR, the TCRdb table keeps only in-frame clones and is missing some. The data show 150,000 to 200,000 clones, approximately 81% seen once. The sample taken for sequencing was PBMCs. The origin of the receptors is a woman aged 18-29 years in good health and CMV-seropositive.

This chain uses TRBV7-3 with TRBJ2-3; no clear D gene. CDR1 SGHTA and CDR2 FQGTGA come from the germline V gene. With 5 bases removed from V and 5 bases from J, the gap between germline ends came to 11 bases. The CDR3 totals 13 residues. CDR3 in DNA: TGTGCCAGCAGCAACGGTCCGGGAGATACGCAGTATTTT. Translated: CASSNGPGDTQYF.

This chain uses TRBV30 with TRBJ1-1; D is unresolved. This CDR3 contains 13 residues. Germline lookup yields CDR1 GTSNPN and CDR2 SVGIG (reference sequence). The V and J ends lost 3 bases and 1 base respectively, with 9 bases between them. Here the CDR3 reads CAWRAQKNTEAFF. The CDR3 bases are TGTGCCTGGAGGGCTCAGAAGAACACTGAAGCTTTCTTT.

The V and J genes are TRBV27 and TRBJ1-4; D ambiguous. The CDR3 runs to 16 residues. V was clipped by 6 bases and J by 7 bases, with 21 bases between them. CDR1 and CDR2 (germline): MNHEY, SMNVEV (reference sequence). The CDR3 coding sequence is TGTGCCAGCAGACCCCGGCCCAGCGGTCCGGCTGAAAAACTGTTTTTT. It codes for CASRPRPSGPAEKLFF.

The chain is built from TRBV7-9 and TRBJ2-5, with D maybe TRBD2 (5 bases). The better agreement between TRBJ2-7 and the DNA end casts doubt on the J call. CDR3 size: 15 residues. Germline CDR1 and CDR2: SEHNR and FQNEAQ (reference sequence). CDR3: CASSFVGSSSYEQYF. DNA of the CDR3: TGTGCCAGCAGCTTCGTTGGGAGTAGCTCCTACGAGCAGTACTTC.

This clone was detected a few times. The J gene is TRBJ2-1, the V gene TRBV11-2, with D possibly TRBD2 on 5 matching bases. V gave up 5 bases and J gave up 7 bases, with 24 bases separating them. This CDR3 region has 17 residues. In germline, CDR1 is SGHAT, CDR2 FQNNGV. This CDR3 reads CASSAVVSSLVENEQFF. As DNA, the CDR3 is TGTGCCAGCAGCGCGGTGGTGTCTAGCCTCGTTGAAAATGAGCAGTTCTTC.

This chain uses TRBV19 with TRBJ2-1; a possible D gene is TRBD2 (6 bases). The CDR3 consists of 14 residues. Germline V gene data show CDR1 as LNHDA and CDR2 as SQIVND (reference sequence). V was pared by 5 bases and J by 3 bases, with 11 bases between. This CDR3 reads CASSPLANYNEQFF. The CDR3 nucleotides read TGTGCCAGTAGTCCCCTAGCGAACTACAATGAGCAGTTCTTC.

This clone has a handful of counts. The chain has TRBV7-9 and TRBJ1-1, with 7 bases that match TRBD1. CDR1 is SEHNR, CDR2 FQNEAQ, per germline (reference sequence). With V trimmed by 5 bases and J by 1 base, 4 bases remained unmatched. The CDR3 is 14 amino acids. The CDR3 sequence is CASSLRTGNTEAFF. CDR3 coding DNA: TGTGCCAGCAGCCTCCGGACAGGGAACACTGAAGCTTTCTTT.

This chain's CDR3 is CASSDERTGLGYEQYF. The CDR3 nucleotides read TGTGCCAGCAGTGACGAACGGACAGGGCTCGGGTACGAGCAGTACTTC. The gene calls are TRBV2 and TRBJ2-7, with 8 bases fitting TRBD1. This CDR3 has 16 residues. Germline loops: CDR1 SNHLY, CDR2 FYNNEI. With 3 bases clipped from V and 4 bases from J, the junction kept 11 bases outside the gene matches.

The rearrangement links TRBV4-3 to TRBJ2-1, with D possibly matching TRBD2 (6 bases). The CDR3 is 17 amino acids. Trimming pared 0 bases from V and 3 bases from J, leaving 15 bases between. Germline V gene data show CDR1 as LGHNA and CDR2 as YSLEER. Here the CDR3 reads CASSQDDMEGYYNEQFF. The CDR3 DNA follows: TGCGCCAGCAGCCAAGACGATATGGAGGGGTACTACAATGAGCAGTTCTTC.

The table lists this clone with a few counts. This sample includes further DNA sequences coding for the same CDR3. The chain joins TRBV9 to TRBJ2-5; D is undetermined. This CDR3 is built from 14 residues. V was clipped by 0 bases and J by 5 bases, with 11 bases between them. Germline V gives CDR1 SGDLS, CDR2 YYNGEE. The CDR3 region is CASSVGGLEETQYF. The CDR3 DNA reads TGTGCCAGCAGCGTAGGAGGTCTGGAGGAGACCCAGTACTTC.

The chain uses TRBV7-2 and TRBJ1-2; D is uncertain. The germline V gene has CDR1 SGHTA and CDR2 FQGNSA. The CDR3 is 13 residues long. Trimming cost V 6 bases and J 1 base, with 9 bases left between them. This chain's CDR3 is CASSASYNYGYTF. In DNA form, the CDR3 reads TGTGCCAGCAGTGCGTCCTATAACTATGGCTACACCTTC.

J is TRBJ2-2 and V is TRBV4-3; TRBD1 agrees at 7 bases. From germline, CDR1 is LGHNA and CDR2 YSLEER. Trimming cost V 4 bases and J 6 bases; bases outside gene matches: 8. This CDR3 is 15 amino acids long. The chain's CDR3 is CASSLFPTGPGELFF. CDR3 nucleotides: TGCGCCAGCAGCCTCTTTCCGACAGGGCCCGGGGAGCTGTTTTTT.

The chain combines TRBV30 with TRBJ1-6, with D unclear. V dropped 0 bases and J dropped 9 bases, with 12 bases sitting between them. The CDR3 length is 14 residues. Germline CDR1 reads GTSNPN; CDR2 reads SVGIG (reference sequence). In DNA form, the CDR3 reads TGTGCCTGGAGTGTAGTAGTCGGAGGTTCACCCCTCCACTTT. It is translated as CAWSVVVGGSPLHF. Full variable domain (rest looked up from reference TRBV30 and TRBJ1-6): SQTIHQWPATLVQPVGSPLSLECTVEGTSNPNLYWYRQAAGRGLQLLFYSVGIGQISSEVPQNLSASRPQDRQFILSSKKLLLSDSGFYLCAWSVVVGGSPLHFGNGTRLTVT.

This clone has only one observation. The chain links TRBV30 to TRBJ1-2; TRBD1 might be the D (5 bases). The germline V gene has CDR1 GTSNPN and CDR2 SVGIG (reference sequence). The CDR3 contains 15 residues. Trimming cost V 2 bases and J 1 base, with 14 bases left between them. CDR3 protein: CAWSRRDSDNYGYTF. DNA for the CDR3: TGTGCCTGGAGTCGGAGAGACAGCGATAACTATGGCTACACCTTC. Full variable domain (rest looked up from reference TRBV30 and TRBJ1-2): SQTIHQWPATLVQPVGSPLSLECTVEGTSNPNLYWYRQAAGRGLQLLFYSVGIGQISSEVPQNLSASRPQDRQFILSSKKLLLSDSGFYLCAWSRRDSDNYGYTFGSGTRLTVV.

The rearrangement uses TRBV7-9 and TRBJ1-2, with D hard to call. The germline CDR1 and CDR2 sequences are SEHNR and FQNEAQ (reference sequence). This CDR3 is 14 amino acids long. Deletions cut 1 base from V and 8 bases from J, with 14 bases between. The CDR3 DNA reads TGTGCCAGCAGCTTAGTCGGAGCGTCCCAGGGCTACACCTTC. This encodes CASSLVGASQGYTF.

This chain uses TRBV11-3 with TRBJ1-4, with TRBD1 identical over 11 bases. V was pared by 3 bases and J by 0 bases, with 3 bases of the junction left unmatched. The germline gives CDR1 SGHNT, CDR2 YENEEA. The CDR3 contains 17 residues. The CDR3 spells CASSFSGQGATNEKLFF. The CDR3 DNA sequence: TGTGCCAGCAGCTTCTCGGGACAGGGGGCAACTAATGAAAAACTGTTTTTT.

This rearrangement joins TRBV6-4 to TRBJ2-1; TRBD1 is a possible D gene (5 bases). Between the trimmed V and J ends, which lost 7 bases and 5 bases, there was a span of 15 bases. Germline V gene data show CDR1 as MRHNA and CDR2 as SNTAGT. The CDR3 loop spans 14 amino acids. The CDR3 here is CASKTERNHNEQFF. CDR3 nucleotide sequence: TGTGCCAGCAAGACAGAAAGGAACCACAATGAGCAGTTCTTC.

This chain joins TRBV4-2 and TRBJ1-1; perhaps TRBD1 as D (5 bases). Deletions cut 4 bases from V and 0 bases from J, with 9 bases between. The CDR3 has 14 amino acids. From germline, CDR1 is LGHNA and CDR2 YNFKEQ. The CDR3 protein is CASSPSRVNTEAFF. For the CDR3, the DNA is TGTGCCAGCAGCCCGAGCAGGGTGAACACTGAAGCTTTCTTT.

The chain uses TRBV7-9 and TRBJ1-2; 11 bases are shared with TRBD1. The CDR3 length is 12 residues. Losses at the gene ends were 4 bases for V and 13 bases for J; bases not matched to a gene: 5. Germline V gene sequence: CDR1 SEHNR, CDR2 FQNEAQ (reference sequence). The CDR3 DNA reads TGTGCCAGCAGCTACCGAGGGACAGGGGGCACCTTC. As protein: CASSYRGTGGTF.

The rearrangement joins TRBV6-1 to TRBJ1-5; no reliable D call. The germline V and J ends were trimmed by 6 bases and 3 bases, with 15 bases remaining between them. CDR1 and CDR2 (germline): MNHNS, SASEGT. The CDR3 is 15 residues long. CDR3 amino acids: CASSVLWANNQPQHF. The CDR3 nucleotides are TGTGCCAGCAGCGTCCTTTGGGCGAACAATCAGCCCCAGCATTTT.

The chain uses TRBV7-3 and TRBJ2-6; 11 bases match TRBD1. This CDR3 comprises 18 residues. CDR1 is SGHTA and CDR2 is FQGTGA in the germline V gene. V dropped 4 bases and J dropped 4; count of bases not matched to a gene: 9. The CDR3 DNA follows: TGTGCCAGCAGCTCCCCCGGGACAGGGGGTGAGGGGGCCAACGTCCTGACTTTC. Translating gives CASSSPGTGGEGANVLTF.

The J gene is TRBJ2-5, the V gene TRBV9; tentatively, D is TRBD1 (5 bases). Between the trimmed V and J ends, which lost 3 bases and 3 bases, there was a span of 9 bases. In germline, CDR1 is SGDLS, CDR2 YYNGEE. This CDR3 is built from 13 residues. The CDR3 nucleotides are TGTGCCAGCAGCGGTCAGGGAAAAGAGACCCAGTACTTC. Translating gives CASSGQGKETQYF.

The count of this clone is one. This rearrangement joins TRBV5-1 to TRBJ1-2; 8 nucleotides agree with TRBD1. CDR1 is SGHRS and CDR2 is YFSETQ in the germline V gene. Trimming cost V 2 bases and J 4 bases; bases outside gene matches: 16. The CDR3 contains 18 residues. CDR3 DNA sequence: TGCGCCAGCAGCTTAAAATTCCCCGGGACAGGTGAAGGCTATGGCTACACCTTC. Translating gives CASSLKFPGTGEGYGYTF.

A few counts support this clone. The gene calls are TRBV2 and TRBJ2-3; 7 nucleotides align to TRBD1. The CDR3 has 15 amino acids. Trimming at V came to 5 bases and at J to 6 bases, leaving 11 bases not matched to a gene. Germline assignment: CDR1 SNHLY and CDR2 FYNNEI. In DNA form, the CDR3 reads TGTGCCAGCAGTTCCGGACAGGTTGAGGTGGATACGCAGTATTTT. This translates into CASSSGQVEVDTQYF.

This rearrangement joins TRBV30 to TRBJ2-1; TRBD2 is a possible D gene (7 bases). Trimming pared 8 bases from V and 3 bases from J, leaving 17 bases between. CDR1 is GTSNPN and CDR2 is SVGIG in the germline V gene (reference sequence). The CDR3 has 14 amino acids. The CDR3 loop reads CAAGRGAIYNEQFF. The CDR3 DNA is TGTGCCGCGGGACGGGGGGCGATCTACAATGAGCAGTTCTTC.

CDR3 loop: CASKQAGGGYTF. The DNA of the CDR3 is TGTGCCAGCAAACAGGCAGGGGGCGGCTACACCTTC. The V and J genes are TRBV2 and TRBJ1-2; TRBD1 agrees at 8 bases. Per germline, CDR1 SNHLY and CDR2 FYNNEI. CDR3 length: 12 amino acids. V lost 7 bases and J lost 8; bases outside the gene matches: 6.